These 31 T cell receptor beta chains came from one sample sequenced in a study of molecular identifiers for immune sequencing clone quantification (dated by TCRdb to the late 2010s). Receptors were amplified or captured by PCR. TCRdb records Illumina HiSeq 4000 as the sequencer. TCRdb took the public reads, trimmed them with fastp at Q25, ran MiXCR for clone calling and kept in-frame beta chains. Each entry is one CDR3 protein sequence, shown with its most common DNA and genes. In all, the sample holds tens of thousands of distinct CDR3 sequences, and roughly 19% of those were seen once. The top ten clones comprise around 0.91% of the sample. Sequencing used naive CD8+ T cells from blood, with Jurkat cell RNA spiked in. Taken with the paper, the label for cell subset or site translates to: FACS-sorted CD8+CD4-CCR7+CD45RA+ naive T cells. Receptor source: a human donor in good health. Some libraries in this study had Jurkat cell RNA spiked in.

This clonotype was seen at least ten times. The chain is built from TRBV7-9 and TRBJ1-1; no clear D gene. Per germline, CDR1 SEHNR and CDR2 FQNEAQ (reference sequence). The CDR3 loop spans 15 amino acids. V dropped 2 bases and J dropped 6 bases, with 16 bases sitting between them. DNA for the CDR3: TGTGCCAGCAGCTTACAGGTTGGGGTTTTCGCTGAAGCTTTCTTT. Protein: CASSLQVGVFAEAFF.

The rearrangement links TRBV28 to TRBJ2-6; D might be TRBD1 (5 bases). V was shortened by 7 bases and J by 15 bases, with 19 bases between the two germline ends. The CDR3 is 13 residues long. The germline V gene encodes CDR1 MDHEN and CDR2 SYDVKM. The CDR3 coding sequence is TGTGCCAGCACTATAGATGGGGCCAATGCCCTGACTTTC. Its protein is CASTIDGANALTF.

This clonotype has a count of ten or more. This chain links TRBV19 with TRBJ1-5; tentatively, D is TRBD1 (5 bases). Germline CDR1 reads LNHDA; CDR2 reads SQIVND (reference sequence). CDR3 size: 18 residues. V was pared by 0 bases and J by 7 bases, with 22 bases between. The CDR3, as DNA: TGTGCCAGTAGTATAGATAAAAAAACACCTCTCTGGGGCCAGCCCCAGCATTTT. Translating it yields CASSIDKKTPLWGQPQHF.

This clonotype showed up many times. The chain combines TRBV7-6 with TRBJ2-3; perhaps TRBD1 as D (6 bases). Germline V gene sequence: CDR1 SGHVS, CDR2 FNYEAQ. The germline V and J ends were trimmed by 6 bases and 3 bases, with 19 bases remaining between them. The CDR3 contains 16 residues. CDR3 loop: CASSYRQARTTDTQYF. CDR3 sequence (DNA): TGTGCCAGCAGTTATCGACAGGCACGTACGACAGATACGCAGTATTTT.

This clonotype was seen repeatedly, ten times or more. The CDR3 bases are TGCAGCGTTGGGGACAGATATAGCACAGATACGCAGTATTTT. It codes for CSVGDRYSTDTQYF. This chain connects TRBV29-1 to TRBJ2-3; 7 bases map to TRBD1. This CDR3 region has 14 residues. The V and J ends lost 4 bases and 0 bases, in that order; junction bases with no gene match: 4. CDR1 SQVTM and CDR2 ANQGSEA come from the germline V gene.

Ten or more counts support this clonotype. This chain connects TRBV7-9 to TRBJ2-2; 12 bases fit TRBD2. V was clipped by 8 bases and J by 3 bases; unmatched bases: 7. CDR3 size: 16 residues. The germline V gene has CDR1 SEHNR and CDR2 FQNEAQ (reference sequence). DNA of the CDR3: TGTGCCAGCTCACCCAGACTAGCGGGAGACACCGGGGAGCTGTTTTTT. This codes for CASSPRLAGDTGELFF.

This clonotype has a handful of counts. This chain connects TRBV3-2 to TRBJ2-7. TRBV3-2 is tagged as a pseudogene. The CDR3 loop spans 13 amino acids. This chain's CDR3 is CASSGAYCDEQYF. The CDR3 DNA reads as TGTGCCAGCAGTGGAGCCTACTGCGACGAGCAGTACTTC.

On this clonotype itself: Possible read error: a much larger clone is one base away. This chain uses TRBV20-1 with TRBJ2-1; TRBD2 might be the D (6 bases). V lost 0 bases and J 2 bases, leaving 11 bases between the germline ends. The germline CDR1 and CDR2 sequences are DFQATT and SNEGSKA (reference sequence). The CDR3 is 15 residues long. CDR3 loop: CSARDELAPYNEQFF. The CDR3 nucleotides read TGCAGTGCTAGAGATGAGCTAGCGCCCTACAATGAGCAGTTCTTC.

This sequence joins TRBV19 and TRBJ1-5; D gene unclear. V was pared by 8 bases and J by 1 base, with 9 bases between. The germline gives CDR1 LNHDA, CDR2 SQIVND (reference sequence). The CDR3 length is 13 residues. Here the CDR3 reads CASAIMSNQPQHF. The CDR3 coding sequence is TGTGCCAGTGCTATCATGAGCAATCAGCCCCAGCATTTT. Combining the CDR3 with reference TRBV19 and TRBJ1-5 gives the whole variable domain DGGITQSPKYLFRKEGQNVTLSCEQNLNHDAMYWYRQDPGQGLRLIYYSQIVNDFQKGDIAEGYSVSREKKESFPLTVTSAQKNPTAFYLCASAIMSNQPQHFGDGTRLSIL.

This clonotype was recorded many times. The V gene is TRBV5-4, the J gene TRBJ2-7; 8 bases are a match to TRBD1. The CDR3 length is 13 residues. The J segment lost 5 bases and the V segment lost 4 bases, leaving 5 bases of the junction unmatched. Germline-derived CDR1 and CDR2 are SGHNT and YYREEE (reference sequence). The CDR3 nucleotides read TGTGCCAGCAGCCCGTGGACAGGGAACGAGCAGTACTTC. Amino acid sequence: CASSPWTGNEQYF.

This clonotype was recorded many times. CDR3 coding DNA: TGTGCCAGCAGTATAACCGGGACAAAGCAGCGTTACGAGCAGTACTTC. This encodes CASSITGTKQRYEQYF. This rearrangement joins TRBV6-2 or TRBV6-3 to TRBJ2-7; possible D gene TRBD1, 6 bases. Germline CDR1 is MNHEY and CDR2 is SVGEGT. The V and J ends lost 5 bases and 4 bases respectively, with 21 bases between them. The CDR3 covers 16 residues.

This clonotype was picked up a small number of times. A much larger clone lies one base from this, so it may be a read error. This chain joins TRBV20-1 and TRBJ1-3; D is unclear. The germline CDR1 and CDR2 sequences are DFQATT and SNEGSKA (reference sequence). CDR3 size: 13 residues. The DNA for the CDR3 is TGCAGTGCTGACCAGGATTCTGGAACCACCATATATTTT. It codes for CSADQDSGTTIYF.

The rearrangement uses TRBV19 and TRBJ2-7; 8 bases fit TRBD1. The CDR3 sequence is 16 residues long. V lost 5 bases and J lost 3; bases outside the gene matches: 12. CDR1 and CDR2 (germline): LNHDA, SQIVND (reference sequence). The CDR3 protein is CASSGGSGTGFYEQYF. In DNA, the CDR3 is TGTGCCAGTAGTGGCGGGTCTGGGACAGGATTCTACGAGCAGTACTTC.

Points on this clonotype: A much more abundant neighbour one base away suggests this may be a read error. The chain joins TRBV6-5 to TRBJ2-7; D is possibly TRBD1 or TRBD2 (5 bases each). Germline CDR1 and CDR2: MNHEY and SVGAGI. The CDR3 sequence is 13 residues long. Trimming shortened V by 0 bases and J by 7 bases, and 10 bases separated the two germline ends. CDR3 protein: CASSYSDWGEQYF. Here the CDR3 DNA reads TGTGCCAGCAGTTACTCGGACTGGGGGGAGCAGTACTTC.

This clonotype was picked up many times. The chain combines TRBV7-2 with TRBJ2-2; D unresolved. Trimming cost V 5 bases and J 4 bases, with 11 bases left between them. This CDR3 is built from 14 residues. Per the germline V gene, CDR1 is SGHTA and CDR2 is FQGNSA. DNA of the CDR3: TGTGCCAGCAGCCCCTGGATTAGCACCGGGGAGCTGTTTTTT. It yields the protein CASSPWISTGELFF. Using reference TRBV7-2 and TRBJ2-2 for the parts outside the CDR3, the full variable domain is GAGVSQSPSNKVTEKGKDVELRCDPISGHTALYWYRQSLGQGLEFLIYFQGNSAPDKSGLPSDRFSAERTGGSVSTLTIQRTQQEDSAVYLCASSPWISTGELFFGEGSRLTVL.

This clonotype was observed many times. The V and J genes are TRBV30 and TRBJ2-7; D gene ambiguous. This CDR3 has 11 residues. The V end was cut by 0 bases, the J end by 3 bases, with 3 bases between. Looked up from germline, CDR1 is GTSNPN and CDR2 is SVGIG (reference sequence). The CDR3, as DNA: TGTGCCTGGAGTGTGGACTACGAGCAGTACTTC. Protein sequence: CAWSVDYEQYF.

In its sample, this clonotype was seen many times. The CDR3 reads CASSPTGSVFQETQYF. In DNA form, the CDR3 reads TGTGCCAGCAGTCCCACGGGGAGTGTTTTCCAAGAGACCCAGTACTTC. The J gene is TRBJ2-5, the V gene TRBV12-3 or TRBV12-4, with D perhaps TRBD2 (5 bases). V gave up 5 bases and J gave up 1 base, with 17 bases separating them. The length of the CDR3 is 16 residues.

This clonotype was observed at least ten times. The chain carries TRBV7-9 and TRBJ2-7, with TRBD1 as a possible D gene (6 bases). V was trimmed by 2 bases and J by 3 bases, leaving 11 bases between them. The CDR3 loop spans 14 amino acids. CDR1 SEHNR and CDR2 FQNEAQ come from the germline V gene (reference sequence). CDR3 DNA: TGTGCCAGCAGCTTATCAGGGGTAATCTACGAGCAGTACTTC. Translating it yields CASSLSGVIYEQYF.

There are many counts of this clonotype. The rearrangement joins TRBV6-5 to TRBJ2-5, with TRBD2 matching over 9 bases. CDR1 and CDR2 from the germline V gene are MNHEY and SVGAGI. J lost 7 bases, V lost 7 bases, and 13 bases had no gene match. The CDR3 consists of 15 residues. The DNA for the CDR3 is TGTGCCAGCACACCACCTAGTAGCGGGAGCGGGACCCAGTACTTC. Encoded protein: CASTPPSSGSGTQYF.

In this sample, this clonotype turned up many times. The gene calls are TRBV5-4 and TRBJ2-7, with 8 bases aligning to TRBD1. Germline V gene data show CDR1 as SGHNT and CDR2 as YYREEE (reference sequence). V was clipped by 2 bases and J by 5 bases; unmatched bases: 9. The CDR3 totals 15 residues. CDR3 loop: CASSFPDRAINEQYF. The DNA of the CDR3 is TGTGCCAGCAGCTTCCCGGACAGGGCAATCAACGAGCAGTACTTC.

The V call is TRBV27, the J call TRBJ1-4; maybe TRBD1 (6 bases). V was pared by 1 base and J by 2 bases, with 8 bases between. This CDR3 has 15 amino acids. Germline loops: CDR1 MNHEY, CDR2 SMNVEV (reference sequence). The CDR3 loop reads CASSLLGGTNEKLFF. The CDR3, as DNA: TGTGCCAGCAGTTTATTAGGGGGGACTAATGAAAAACTGTTTTTT.

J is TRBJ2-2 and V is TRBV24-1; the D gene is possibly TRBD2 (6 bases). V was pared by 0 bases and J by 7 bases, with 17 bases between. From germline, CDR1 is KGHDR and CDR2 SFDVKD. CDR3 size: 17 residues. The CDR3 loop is CATSDLSGPGVGGELFF. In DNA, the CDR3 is TGTGCCACCAGTGATTTGTCGGGACCGGGGGTCGGCGGGGAGCTGTTTTTT.

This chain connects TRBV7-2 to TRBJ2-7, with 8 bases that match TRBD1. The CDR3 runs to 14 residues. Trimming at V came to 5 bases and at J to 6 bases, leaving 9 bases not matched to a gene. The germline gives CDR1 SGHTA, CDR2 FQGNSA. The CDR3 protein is CASSPDRTGFEQYF. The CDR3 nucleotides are TGTGCCAGCAGCCCCGACCGGACAGGGTTCGAGCAGTACTTC.

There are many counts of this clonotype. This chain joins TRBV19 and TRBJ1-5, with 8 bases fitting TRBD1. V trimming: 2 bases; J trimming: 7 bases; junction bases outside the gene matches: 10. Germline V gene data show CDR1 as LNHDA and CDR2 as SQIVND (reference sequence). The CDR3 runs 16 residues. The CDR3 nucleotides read TGTGCCAGTAGTATAACACCCGGACAGGGTTGGCAGCCCCAGCATTTT. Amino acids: CASSITPGQGWQPQHF.

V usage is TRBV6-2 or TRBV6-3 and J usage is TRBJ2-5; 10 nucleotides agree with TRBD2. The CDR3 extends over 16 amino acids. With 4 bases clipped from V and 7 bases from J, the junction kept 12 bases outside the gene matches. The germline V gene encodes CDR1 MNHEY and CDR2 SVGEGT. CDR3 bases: TGTGCCAGCAGTTCTCTAGCGGGGGAACCCTCGAGGACCCAGTACTTC. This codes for CASSSLAGEPSRTQYF.

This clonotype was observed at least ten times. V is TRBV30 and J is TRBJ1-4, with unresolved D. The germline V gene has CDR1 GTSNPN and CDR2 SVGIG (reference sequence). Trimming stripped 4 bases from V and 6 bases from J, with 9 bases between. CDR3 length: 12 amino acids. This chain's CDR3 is CAWIRADEKLFF. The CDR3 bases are TGTGCCTGGATACGGGCGGATGAAAAACTGTTTTTT.

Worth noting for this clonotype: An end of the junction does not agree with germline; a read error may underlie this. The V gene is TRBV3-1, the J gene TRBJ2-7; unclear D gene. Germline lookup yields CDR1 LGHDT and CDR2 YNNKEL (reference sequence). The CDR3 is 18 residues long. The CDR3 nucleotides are TGTGCCAGCAGCCAAGATTTTCGGGCACACGTAGACTCCTACGTGCAGTACTTC. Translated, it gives CASSQDFRAHVDSYVQYF.

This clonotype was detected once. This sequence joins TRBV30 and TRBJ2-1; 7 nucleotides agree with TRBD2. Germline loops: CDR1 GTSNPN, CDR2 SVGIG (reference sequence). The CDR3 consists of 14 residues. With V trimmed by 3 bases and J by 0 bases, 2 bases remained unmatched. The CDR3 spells CAWRWGGSYNEQFF. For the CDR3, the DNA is TGTGCCTGGAGGTGGGGGGGCTCCTACAATGAGCAGTTCTTC.

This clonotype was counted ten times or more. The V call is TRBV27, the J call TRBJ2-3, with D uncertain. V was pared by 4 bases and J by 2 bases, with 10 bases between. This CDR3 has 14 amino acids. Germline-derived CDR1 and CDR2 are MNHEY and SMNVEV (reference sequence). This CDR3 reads CASSSRRDTDTQYF. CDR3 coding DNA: TGTGCCAGCAGTTCCCGGAGAGACACAGATACGCAGTATTTT.

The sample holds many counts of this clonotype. The chain's CDR3 is CASSHGTGGAEETQYF. CDR3 DNA sequence: TGCGCCAGCAGCCACGGAACAGGGGGCGCCGAGGAGACCCAGTACTTC. The chain uses TRBV4-3 and TRBJ2-5; 9 bases agree with TRBD1. The germline gives CDR1 LGHNA, CDR2 YSLEER. V shed 3 bases and J 5 bases; nucleotides not matched to a gene: 10. The length of the CDR3 is 16 residues.

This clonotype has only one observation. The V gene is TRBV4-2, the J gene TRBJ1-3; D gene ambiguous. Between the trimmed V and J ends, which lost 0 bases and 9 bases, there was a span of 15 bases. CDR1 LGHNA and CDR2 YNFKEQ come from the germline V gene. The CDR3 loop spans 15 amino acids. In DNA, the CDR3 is TGTGCCAGCAGCCAAGATAGAGGTCCAGAAAGCACCATATATTTT. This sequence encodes CASSQDRGPESTIYF.